The 8 T cell receptor beta chains below were found in one sample sequenced in a study of blood T cell repertoires in COVID-19. The table came from immunoSEQ multiplex PCR; TCRdb's copy has only in-frame clones and leaves some out. The repertoire holds about 280,000 clones, about 85% seen once, with under 3% in the top ten. Material for sequencing was PBMCs or T cells enriched from blood (not recorded which). These receptors originate from a woman aged 45-65 years who had recovered from COVID-19.

The rearrangement links TRBV3-1 (or the pseudogene TRBV3-2) to TRBJ1-3, with D uncertain. V gave up 8 bases and J gave up 0 bases, with 8 bases separating them. The CDR3 is made up of 13 amino acids. Germline loops: CDR1 LGHDT, CDR2 YNNKEL (reference sequence). CDR3 nucleotide sequence: TGTGCCAGCCCTGACAACTCTGGAAACACCATATATTTT. Its translation is CASPDNSGNTIYF.

The chain combines TRBV11-2 with TRBJ2-3; no clear D gene. Germline assignment: CDR1 SGHAT and CDR2 FQNNGV. The length of the CDR3 is 15 residues. The V and J ends lost 6 bases and 2 bases respectively, with 15 bases between them. Here the CDR3 DNA reads TGTGCCAGCAGTCCCACCATGGGCGTCACAGATACGCAGTATTTT. The encoded protein is CASSPTMGVTDTQYF.

This chain joins TRBV6-5 and TRBJ1-5, with 8 bases aligning to TRBD1. Per germline, CDR1 MNHEY and CDR2 SVGAGI. The CDR3 length is 15 residues. V lost 5 bases to trimming and J lost 1 base; unmatched junction nucleotides: 4. CDR3 nucleotide sequence: TGTGCCAGCAGTAAAAGGACAGGGAGCAATCAGCCCCAGCATTTT. Translating gives CASSKRTGSNQPQHF.

The genes are TRBV19 and TRBJ1-2; tentatively, D is TRBD1 (5 bases). The CDR3 is made up of 14 amino acids. The V gene's germline CDR1 is LNHDA and CDR2 SQIVND (reference sequence). Trimming left V 7 bases short and J 1 base short, with 13 bases between. DNA for the CDR3: TGTGCCAGTAATTCCGGGGGAGGTAACTATGGCTACACCTTC. It codes for CASNSGGGNYGYTF.

V usage is TRBV19 and J usage is TRBJ2-1; no clear D gene. V lost 3 bases and J 6 bases, leaving 12 bases between the germline ends. The CDR3 is made up of 14 amino acids. Germline CDR1 is LNHDA and CDR2 is SQIVND (reference sequence). CDR3 nucleotide sequence: TGTGCCAGTAGTATTTTCCCGAGTGGCAATGAGCAGTTCTTC. Its protein is CASSIFPSGNEQFF.

V usage is TRBV5-1 and J usage is TRBJ1-1; 7 bases are a match to TRBD1. The CDR3 is 12 amino acids. V gave up 4 bases and J gave up 13 bases; unmatched junction bases: 10. CDR1 and CDR2 (germline): SGHRS, YFSETQ. CDR3 DNA sequence: TGCGCCAGCAGCGGGTGGGACAGCGTTCTTTTCTTT. Its translation is CASSGWDSVLFF.

This clone was detected only once. The rearrangement joins TRBV27 to TRBJ2-3; tentative D call: TRBD2 (5 bases). Trimming left V 5 bases short and J 8 bases short, with 17 bases between. Germline assignment: CDR1 MNHEY and CDR2 SMNVEV (reference sequence). CDR3 length: 14 amino acids. As DNA, the CDR3 is TGTGCCAGCAGTGTCCTTCGGGGAGAGGGTACGCAGTATTTT. This sequence encodes CASSVLRGEGTQYF.

This sequence joins TRBV10-3 and TRBJ2-5; 7 positions match TRBD1. The CDR3 has 13 amino acids. Germline V gives CDR1 ENHRY, CDR2 SYGVKD. The V and J ends lost 6 bases and 5 bases, in that order; junction bases with no gene match: 6. CDR3 sequence: CAISTGVWETQYF. The CDR3 bases are TGTGCCATCAGCACAGGGGTGTGGGAGACCCAGTACTTC.